Listed here are 12 T cell receptor beta chains from one sample, sequenced in a study of T cell responses to AZD1222 COVID-19 vaccine. Method: immunoSEQ multiplex PCR; TCRdb's copy keeps in-frame clones and lacks some. The repertoire consists of some 100,000 clones, with about nine tenths occurring once and the leading ten covering less than 8.5%. The material was peripheral blood, obtained on day 0 of AZD1222 vaccination. These receptors came from an adult in good health.

V usage is TRBV19 and J usage is TRBJ1-2, with a possible D match to TRBD1 (5 bases). The V gene's germline CDR1 is LNHDA and CDR2 SQIVND (reference sequence). The CDR3 has 12 amino acids. Trimming left V 4 bases short and J 8 bases short, with 11 bases between. CDR3 region: CASSTRDVGYTF. For the CDR3, the DNA is TGTGCCAGTAGTACCCGGGACGTCGGCTACACCTTC.

The rearrangement uses TRBV2 and TRBJ2-6, with 9 bases lining up with TRBD1. The CDR3 has 15 amino acids. Per germline, CDR1 SNHLY and CDR2 FYNNEI. The junction had 3 bases not matched to a gene; V was cut back by 8 bases and J by 1 base. CDR3 residues: CASGTGWSGANVLTF. The DNA of the CDR3 is TGTGCCAGCGGGACAGGGTGGTCTGGGGCCAACGTCCTGACTTTC.

This clone was observed once. The V call is TRBV18, the J call TRBJ1-1; unclear D gene. V shed 4 bases and J shed 4 bases, with 13 bases lying between them. Per germline, CDR1 KGHSH and CDR2 LQKENI. The CDR3 runs to 14 residues. The CDR3 is CASSLWSGSTEAFF. The CDR3 DNA reads as TGTGCCAGCTCACTTTGGTCAGGCTCCACTGAAGCTTTCTTT.

This rearrangement joins TRBV15 to TRBJ2-1, with 10 bases that match TRBD2. The CDR3 is 16 residues long. The germline V gene has CDR1 LNHNV and CDR2 YYDKDF (reference sequence). J lost 4 bases, V lost 0 bases, and 3 bases had no gene match. The chain's CDR3 is CATSREGLASYNEQFF. For the CDR3, the DNA is TGTGCCACCAGCAGAGAGGGACTAGCGAGTTACAATGAGCAGTTCTTC.

The chain uses TRBV3-1 (or the pseudogene TRBV3-2) and TRBJ1-1; 8 positions match TRBD1. Per the germline V gene, CDR1 is LGHDT and CDR2 is YNNKEL (reference sequence). V was pared by 0 bases and J by 5 bases, with 5 bases of the junction left unmatched. CDR3 length: 15 residues. The CDR3 reads CASSQEVQGATEAFF. Written as DNA, the CDR3 is TGTGCCAGCAGCCAAGAGGTTCAGGGGGCAACTGAAGCTTTCTTT.

This chain's CDR3 is CASSPRQGETEAFF. The CDR3 DNA reads as TGTGCCAGCTCACCACGACAGGGCGAGACTGAAGCTTTCTTT. The chain couples TRBV18 to TRBJ1-1, with 7 bases matching TRBD1. The CDR3 is 14 amino acids. Germline trimming cut 1 base from V and 5 bases from J; bases unmatched to any gene: 4. CDR1 KGHSH and CDR2 LQKENI come from the germline V gene.

V usage is TRBV7-9 and J usage is TRBJ1-1, with 11 bases matching TRBD1. The junction had 5 bases not matched to a gene; V was cut back by 3 bases and J by 5 bases. The CDR3 has 15 amino acids. CDR1 SEHNR and CDR2 FQNEAQ come from the germline V gene (reference sequence). CDR3 in amino acids: CASSFGQGARTEAFF. The CDR3 bases are TGTGCCAGCAGCTTCGGACAGGGGGCGCGAACTGAAGCTTTCTTT.

This CDR3 reads CASSGTSGGSAEAFF. Here the CDR3 DNA reads TGTGCCAGCAGCGGGACCAGCGGAGGGTCGGCTGAAGCTTTCTTT. This rearrangement joins TRBV6-5 to TRBJ1-1; D is possibly TRBD1 (5 bases). CDR3 length: 15 amino acids. Trimming took off 6 bases at V and 6 bases at J, with 20 bases between the two ends. Germline assignment: CDR1 MNHEY and CDR2 SVGAGI.

The table lists this clone with a count of one. The V gene is TRBV30, the J gene TRBJ1-2; D is unresolved. CDR1 and CDR2 from the germline V gene are GTSNPN and SVGIG (reference sequence). V dropped 2 bases and J dropped 2 bases, with 12 bases sitting between them. The CDR3 loop spans 14 amino acids. The CDR3 sequence: CAWSRVSTNYGYTF. The CDR3 bases are TGTGCCTGGAGTAGGGTCTCTACGAACTATGGCTACACCTTC.

The V and J genes are TRBV7-2 and TRBJ1-2; 10 bases line up with TRBD1. Germline CDR1 is SGHTA and CDR2 is FQGNSA. The CDR3 covers 14 residues. With 5 bases clipped from V and 8 bases from J, the junction kept 8 bases outside the gene matches. The CDR3 nucleotides read TGTGCCAGCAGCATCTCTGGGACAGGGGCCGGCTACACCTTC. This gives the protein CASSISGTGAGYTF. Full variable domain (remainder filled in from reference TRBV7-2 and TRBJ1-2): GAGVSQSPSNKVTEKGKDVELRCDPISGHTALYWYRQSLGQGLEFLIYFQGNSAPDKSGLPSDRFSAERTGGSVSTLTIQRTQQEDSAVYLCASSISGTGAGYTFGSGTRLTVV.

This chain connects TRBV14 to TRBJ2-1; weak D call: TRBD2 (6 bases). The V end was cut by 6 bases, the J end by 9 bases, with 9 bases between. Germline V lookup: CDR1 SGHDN, CDR2 FVKESK. The CDR3 is made up of 11 amino acids. The CDR3 region is CASSVEGEQFF. CDR3 DNA: TGTGCCAGCAGTGTGGAGGGTGAGCAGTTCTTC. Complete variable domain (other parts from reference TRBV14 and TRBJ2-1): EAGVTQFPSHSVIEKGQTVTLRCDPISGHDNLYWYRRVMGKEIKFLLHFVKESKQDESGMPNNRFLAERTGGTYSTLKVQPAELEDSGVYFCASSVEGEQFFGPGTRLTVL.

Only one count was recorded for this clone. The chain recombines TRBV7-9 with TRBJ1-1; D gene uncertain. V shed 5 bases and J shed 3 bases, with 10 bases lying between them. This CDR3 has 13 residues. In germline, CDR1 is SEHNR, CDR2 FQNEAQ (reference sequence). The CDR3 here is CASSLNQDTEAFF. CDR3 sequence (DNA): TGTGCCAGCAGCCTGAACCAGGACACTGAAGCTTTCTTT.